The T cell receptor (beta chain) under discussion was sequenced for a study of blood T cell repertoires in COVID-19. Using immunoSEQ multiplex PCR, the repertoire was profiled, and TCRdb retains in-frame clones only, with some absent. The repertoire consists of around 93,000 clones, with around 90% occurring once and the leading ten covering over 8.5%. V dropped 5 bases and J dropped 0; count of bases not matched to a gene: 4. This CDR3 is built from 16 residues. The germline gives CDR1 SGHTA, CDR2 FQGNSA. The receptor's source is an elderly man with acute or convalescent COVID-19. The gene calls are TRBV7-2 and TRBJ2-2; 9 nucleotides agree with TRBD2. Sequencing was done on a sample of peripheral blood. The DNA of the CDR3 is TGTGCCAGCAGCCTGGGACTAGCTACGAACACCGGGGAGCTGTTTTTT. Translating gives CASSLGLATNTGELFF. The whole variable domain, remainder taken from reference TRBV7-2 and TRBJ2-2, is GAGVSQSPSNKVTEKGKDVELRCDPISGHTALYWYRQSLGQGLEFLIYFQGNSAPDKSGLPSDRFSAERTGGSVSTLTIQRTQQEDSAVYLCASSLGLATNTGELFFGEGSRLTVL.